The rows below give T cell receptor beta chains drawn from one sample of a study of early T cells in non-severe SARS-CoV-2 infection. Each CDR3 protein is one row after TCRdb ran MiXCR on the 5' RACE reads. The table has about 72,000 distinct CDR3 sequences, 10% seen once. The sample here was whole blood, taken at baseline. The receptors derive from an adult who was a healthcare worker with PCR-confirmed SARS-CoV-2 infection or an uninfected control (not recorded which). The conserved cysteine and the conserved F or W are not part of the CDR3 here. A D gene is named only where the DNA matches it firmly.

d_gene	v_gene	j_gene	CDR3aa
-	TRBV9	TRBJ1-6	ASSVGVAGILNSPLH
-	TRBV18	TRBJ1-1	ASSPSTANTEAF
TRBD1	TRBV7-2	TRBJ2-7	ASSLDRGVYEQY
-	TRBV3-1	TRBJ2-7	ASSRHGLAEQY
TRBD2	TRBV6-5	TRBJ2-7	AFRGRGGSEQY
-	TRBV20-1	TRBJ1-2	SARDWDQDGYT
TRBD1	TRBV10-2	TRBJ1-5	ASSPEGATYQPQH
TRBD2	TRBV3-1	TRBJ2-7	ASSQDASGGYEQY
-	TRBV5-1	TRBJ1-2	ASSGQTYGYT
-	TRBV6-5	TRBJ1-5	ASSQRLTRAGNQPQH
-	TRBV5-5	TRBJ2-3	ASSLIPTDTQY